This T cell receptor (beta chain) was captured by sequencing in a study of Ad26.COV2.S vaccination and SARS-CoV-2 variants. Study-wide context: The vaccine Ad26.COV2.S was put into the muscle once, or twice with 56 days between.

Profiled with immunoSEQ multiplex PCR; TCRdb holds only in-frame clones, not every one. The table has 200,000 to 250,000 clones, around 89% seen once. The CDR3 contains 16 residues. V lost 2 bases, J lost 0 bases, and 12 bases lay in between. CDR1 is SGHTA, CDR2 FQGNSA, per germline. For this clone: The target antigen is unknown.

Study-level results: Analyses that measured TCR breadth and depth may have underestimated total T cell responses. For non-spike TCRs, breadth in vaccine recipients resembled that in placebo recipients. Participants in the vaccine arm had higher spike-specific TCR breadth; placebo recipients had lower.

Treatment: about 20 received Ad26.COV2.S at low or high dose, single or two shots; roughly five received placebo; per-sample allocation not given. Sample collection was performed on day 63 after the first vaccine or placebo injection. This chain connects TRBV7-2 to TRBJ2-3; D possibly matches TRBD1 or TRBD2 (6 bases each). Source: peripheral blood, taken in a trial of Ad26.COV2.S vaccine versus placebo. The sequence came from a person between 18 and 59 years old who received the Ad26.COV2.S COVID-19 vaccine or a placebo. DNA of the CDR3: TGTGCCAGCAGCTTAAGTAAAGGGGGGAGCACAGATACGCAGTATTTT. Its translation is CASSLSKGGSTDTQYF.